The rows below give T cell receptor beta chains drawn from one sample of a study of blood T cell repertoires in COVID-19. Method: immunoSEQ multiplex PCR; TCRdb's copy keeps in-frame clones and lacks some. There are 130,000 to 150,000 clones in the sample; about 85% occur only once, and approximately 38% lies in the top ten. The sample was peripheral blood. These TCRs come from a human donor in a cohort sampled during active COVID-19. The CDR3 runs from the conserved cysteine through the conserved F or W. The order of the fields is clone size, J gene, V gene, D gene, CDR3 protein, CDR3 DNA. The D gene is left open where the match is weak. Only some rows state a clone size, as once, few, many or a class for expanded clones.

. TRBJ1-2 TRBV7-8 . CASSLGGGEDYGYTF TGTGCCAGCAGCTTAGGGGGGGGCGAGGACTATGGCTACACCTTC
once TRBJ2-5 TRBV5-6 TRBD1 CASSLGTGGPQYF TGTGCCAGCAGCCTCGGGACAGGGGGTCCCCAGTACTTC
. TRBJ1-2 TRBV18 TRBD1 CASSPRQGANYGYTF TGTGCCAGCTCACCCAGACAGGGTGCTAACTATGGCTACACCTTC
. TRBJ1-2 TRBV21-1 . CASSKALWGGDDGYTF TGTGCCAGCAGCAAAGCGCTTTGGGGAGGGGACGATGGCTACACCTTC
. TRBJ1-2 TRBV27 . CASSYSGNYGYTF TGTGCCAGCAGTTATTCGGGGAACTATGGCTACACCTTC
. TRBJ2-3 TRBV11-3 . CASSSRATIPGDTQYF TGTGCCAGCAGCTCCAGGGCTACGATCCCTGGAGATACGCAGTATTTT
. TRBJ1-2 TRBV4-3 . CASSQDTGPYGYTF TGCGCCAGCAGCCAAGATACGGGTCCCTATGGCTACACCTTC
. TRBJ2-3 TRBV19 . CASTSTGTDTQYF TGTGCCAGTACCAGCACCGGGACAGATACGCAGTATTTT
. TRBJ1-3 TRBV20-1 . CSAGIGNTIYF TGCAGTGCTGGCATCGGAAACACCATATATTTT
once TRBJ2-7 TRBV3-1/TRBV3-2 . CASSQDPGAYSAQYF TGTGCCAGCAGCCAAGATCCGGGAGCCTATTCGGCACAGTACTTC
many TRBJ1-4 TRBV5-5 . CASSLEGINEKLFF TGTGCCAGCAGCTTGGAGGGGATTAATGAAAAACTGTTTTTT
. TRBJ2-1 TRBV3-1/TRBV3-2 . CASTPSGGSREQFF TGTGCCAGCACCCCCTCGGGTGGCTCCCGCGAGCAGTTCTTC
. TRBJ2-1 TRBV28 . CASSPSSYNEQFF TGTGCCAGCAGCCCTAGCTCCTACAATGAGCAGTTCTTC
once TRBJ1-2 TRBV3-1/TRBV3-2 . CASSHLDSIETLTF TGTGCCAGCAGCCACCTTGACAGTATAGAAACCCTCACCTTC
. TRBJ2-3 TRBV27 . CASSLVSGRTDTQYF TGTGCCAGCAGTTTGGTGTCAGGTCGCACAGATACGCAGTATTTT
. TRBJ1-5 TRBV5-1 TRBD1 CASSDGQGGQPQHF TGCGCCAGCAGCGACGGACAGGGAGGGCAGCCCCAGCATTTT
. TRBJ2-7 TRBV12-3/TRBV12-4 . CASSYRFVGEQYF TGTGCCAGCAGTTACAGGTTTGTGGGCGAGCAGTACTTC
. TRBJ1-2 TRBV4-1 TRBD1 CASSQQGAFLNPYYGYTF TGCGCCAGCAGCCAACAGGGGGCTTTTCTCAACCCTTACTATGGCTACACCTTC
. TRBJ2-5 TRBV2 . CASSEAGGETQYF TGTGCCAGCAGTGAAGCAGGGGGAGAGACCCAGTACTTC
once TRBJ2-4 TRBV4-2 TRBD1 CASTPQGAPGKNIQYF TGTGCCAGCACCCCACAGGGGGCGCCGGGCAAAAACATTCAGTACTTC
. TRBJ2-3 TRBV6-5 . CASSLLGTQYF TGTGCCAGCAGTCTCCTAGGTACGCAGTATTTT
. TRBJ1-2 TRBV3-1/TRBV3-2 . CASSFRDTHGYTF TGTGCCAGCAGCTTCCGGGACACCCATGGCTACACCTTC